A few counts support the clone carrying this T cell receptor beta chain. The target antigen is unknown. The data derive from a study of T cells after yellow fever vaccination. Across the whole study: The authors prepared low-cell-number fractions using SMART-Seq v4 Ultra Low Input. Study conclusions and caveats: Clones from primary vaccination mostly reappeared after the booster (less than 98% CD4, about 88% CD8). Few clonotypes appeared in both CD4 and CD8 compartments.

In making TCR cDNA, 5'RACE template switching added a universal primer site and UMIs to it. TCRdb re-analysed the 5' RACE reads in MiXCR, keeping a single row per CDR3 protein. This sample carries approximately 300,000 distinct CDR3 sequences, roughly 10% of them seen once, and the ten largest clones take 3.3%. CDR3 size: 16 residues. V gave up 8 bases and J gave up 0 bases; unmatched junction bases: 9. Germline lookup yields CDR1 MNHEY and CDR2 SMNVEV (reference sequence). The gene calls are TRBV27 and TRBJ1-5; 8 nucleotides line up with TRBD1. The material was CD4+ T cells sorted from PBMCs, obtained 45 days after the yellow fever booster vaccination. The receptor was isolated from a man aged 18 to 29 who received the YFV17D yellow fever vaccine. For the CDR3, the DNA is TGTGCCAGCGGACCTTGGACAGGGAATAGCAATCAGCCCCAGCATTTT. It encodes CASGPWTGNSNQPQHF.